The T cell receptor beta chain under discussion was sequenced for a study of cytomegalovirus exposure and HLA in healthy donors. Turning to the study itself: The approximately 120 validation repertoires used the same platform as the 666 first-cohort repertoires, a later analysis reported. Study-wide findings and caveats: Most TCRs appeared rarely, but some public TCRs recurred in many donors. There were 150 to 200 TCR beta chains listed as cytomegalovirus-associated.

Of note for this clone: Its antigen is unknown.

Using immunoSEQ multiplex PCR, the repertoire was profiled, and TCRdb retains in-frame clones only, with some absent. The sample consists of approximately 180,000 clones, 86% of them appearing once. The donors formed part of the roughly 110-subject validation cohort, distinct from the roughly 620-subject first cohort. In germline, CDR1 is MNHEY, CDR2 SMNVEV (reference sequence). This CDR3 has 15 residues. V lost 6 bases to trimming and J lost 4 bases, with 18 bases between them. Sequenced input: PBMCs. The receptor comes from a young man in good health and CMV-seropositive. This chain links TRBV27 with TRBJ1-2; D gene uncertain. The DNA for the CDR3 is TGTGCCAGCAGGGGAGCTACCTCCCTCTTCTATGGCTACACCTTC. It specifies CASRGATSLFYGYTF.